These T cell receptor beta chains were read from a single sample in a study of prognosis after radiotherapy for stage I lung cancer. Each CDR3 protein gets one entry after TCRdb re-called the multiplex PCR reads with MiXCR. The data hold about 30,000 distinct CDR3 sequences, with 40% to 60% observed a single time. Sequencing used PBMCs, obtained before or after stereotactic body radiation therapy (not recorded which). These receptors were obtained from a donor aged 50 or older with non-small cell lung cancer. The CDR3 runs from the conserved cysteine through the conserved F or W. A D gene is named only where the DNA matches it firmly. Size tells how often a clone was seen (once, few, many) or the class of an expanded clone, and some rows leave it out.

j_call clone_size d_call v_call cdr3_nt cdr3_aa
TRBJ1-2 many . TRBV29-1 TGCAGCGTCAGGACCCAAATGGACTATGGCTACACCTTC CSVRTQMDYGYTF
TRBJ2-7 . . TRBV11-2 TGTGCCAGCAGCCCCGGGGCCGGCAACTACGAGCAGTACTTC CASSPGAGNYEQYF
TRBJ2-5 . . TRBV6-1 TGTGCCAGCAGCCCCATGGAGCAAGAGACCCAGTACTTC CASSPMEQETQYF
TRBJ2-7 . . TRBV10-3 TGTGCCATCAGTGAGAGAATGAGCAGCTACGAGCAGTATTTC CAISERMSSYEQYF
TRBJ2-7 . . TRBV19 TGTTCCATTAACGGGCCCAACTACGAGCAGTACTTC CSINGPNYEQYF
TRBJ2-2 . TRBD1 TRBV6-4 TGTGCCAGCAGTGCCTCACCGGGACAGGCCACCGGGGAGCTGTTTTTT CASSASPGQATGELFF
TRBJ2-7 medium-sized TRBD2 TRBV28 TGTGCCAGCAGGGTTAGCGGGAGTAGTGGCGAGCAGTACTTC CASRVSGSSGEQYF
TRBJ2-7 . . TRBV19 TGTGCCAGTAGCGCCCTAAGCGGACCAACAGGCCCCTACGAGAAGTACTTC CASSALSGPTGPYEKYF
TRBJ2-7 . TRBD1 TRBV7-8 TGTGCCAGCATCCGTCTCCAGGGGGAGCAGTACTTT CASIRLQGEQYF
TRBJ2-1 many . TRBV27 TGTGCCAGCGGTCCTTGGGGAGGCAATGAGCAGTTCTTC CASGPWGGNEQFF
TRBJ1-1 many . TRBV11-1 TGTGCCAGCAGCTTAGGGGGTTATATATTCGGGACTGAAGCTTTCTTT CASSLGGYIFGTEAFF
TRBJ2-7 many . TRBV6-5 TGTGCCAGCAGTCCCTCGAGGGCGAACTACGAGCAGTACTTC CASSPSRANYEQYF
TRBJ2-2 . TRBD2 TRBV9 TGTGCCAGCAGCCCCCCCCGAGCTAGCGGGGAAGACACCGGGGAGCTGTTTTTT CASSPPRASGEDTGELFF
TRBJ2-7 many . TRBV6-5 TGTGCCAGCAGTTACGCGGCGGGATCGAACTACGAGCAGTACTTC CASSYAAGSNYEQYF
TRBJ2-1 many TRBD1 TRBV5-1 TGCGCCAGCAGCTTGGGGAGATTTGGGGACAGGTACCACAATGAGCAGTTCTTC CASSLGRFGDRYHNEQFF
TRBJ2-3 many . TRBV11-3 TGTGCCAGCAGCCCCCCCCGGGGAGTGGATACGCAGTATTTT CASSPPRGVDTQYF
TRBJ1-2 . . TRBV20-1 TGCAGTGCTAGAGATCATACTAACTATGGCTACACCTTC CSARDHTNYGYTF
TRBJ1-5 . . TRBV6-1 TGTGCCAGCAGTCACGCACTCAATCAGCCCCAGCATTTT CASSHALNQPQHF
TRBJ2-1 medium-sized TRBD1 TRBV9 TGTGCCAGCAGTACCGGGACAGAGACCTACAATGAGCAGTTCTTC CASSTGTETYNEQFF
TRBJ2-1 medium-sized TRBD2 TRBV11-3 TGTGCCAGCAGCTTAACTAGCGGTTACAATGAGCAGTTCTTC CASSLTSGYNEQFF
TRBJ1-3 . TRBD1 TRBV6-1 TGTGCCAGCAGCGTCTCAGGGGGGACAGCTGGAAACACCATATATTTT CASSVSGGTAGNTIYF
TRBJ2-3 . . TRBV5-1 TGCGCCAGCAGCGAGGACAGCACAGATACGCAGTATTTT CASSEDSTDTQYF
TRBJ2-2 . . TRBV11-1 TGTGCCAGCAACCGCGGTGTGGGGGAGCTGTTTTTT CASNRGVGELFF
TRBJ1-1 many . TRBV10-3 TGTGCCATCCAGGGCGGGGGGACTGAAGCTTTCTTT CAIQGGGTEAFF
TRBJ2-7 few . TRBV12-3/TRBV12-4 TGTGCCAGCAGCCCCAGTGGGATACACTCCTACGAGCAGTACTTC CASSPSGIHSYEQYF
TRBJ2-2 . . TRBV5-1 TGCGCCAGCAGCTTGGGGGATAGTAACGGGGAGCTGTTTTTT CASSLGDSNGELFF
TRBJ2-3 many TRBD2 TRBV19 TGTGCCAGTAGTATAGGCTCGACGAGGGGGGCGGGAGGGCGAAATACGCAGTATTTT CASSIGSTRGAGGRNTQYF
TRBJ1-5 . . TRBV30 TGTGCCTGGAGCCCTAGCGGGTTAGGCAATCAGCCCCAGCATTTT CAWSPSGLGNQPQHF
TRBJ1-1 many . TRBV13 TGTGCCAGCAGCTTACCTGGGGGGGACACTGAAGCTTTCTTT CASSLPGGDTEAFF
TRBJ2-2 . TRBD2 TRBV15 TGTGCCACCAGCAGAGGGCGAGCGGGGCACACCGGGGAGCTGTTTTTT CATSRGRAGHTGELFF
TRBJ2-5 many TRBD1 TRBV6-4 TGTGCCAGCAGCGACAGGGGAAGGAGTCAAGAGACCCAGTACTTC CASSDRGRSQETQYF
TRBJ1-2 once . TRBV10-3 TGTGCCATCATGTCGGGCATTAACTATGGCTACACCTTC CAIMSGINYGYTF
TRBJ2-7 many . TRBV10-2 TGCGCCAGCAGTGGCTCTAGCGTAGGGTCCTACGAGCAGTACTTC CASSGSSVGSYEQYF
TRBJ1-2 . . TRBV28 TGTGCCAGCAGCTTAAACCATCCCCCAACCTTC CASSLNHPPTF
TRBJ2-2 many . TRBV7-3 TGTGCCAGCAGCCTCGGGACGGGGGCCACCGGGGAGCTGTTTTTT CASSLGTGATGELFF
TRBJ1-2 medium-sized TRBD1 TRBV9 TGCGCCAGCAGCGACACAGGGGGCAGCTATGGCTACACCTTC CASSDTGGSYGYTF
TRBJ2-4 . TRBD2 TRBV28 TGTGCCAGCATTCCCACTAGCGGGAGTTACATTCAGTACTTC CASIPTSGSYIQYF
TRBJ1-1 . TRBD1 TRBV10-3 TGTGCCTCGATTGACAGGGAAGAGGCTTTCTTT CASIDREEAFF
TRBJ2-3 . TRBD1 TRBV28 TGTGCCAGCAGTTTATGGAAGGGGGCTAGAGATACGCAGTATTTT CASSLWKGARDTQYF
TRBJ2-2 . TRBD2 TRBV7-3 TGTGCCAGCAGCGAGGGTTACTATCGGGAGGGCCTCGGGGAGCTGTTTTTT CASSEGYYREGLGELFF
TRBJ1-1 . . TRBV20-1 TGCAGTGCCCTGTGGGGGACCTGGACACTTGAAGCTTTCTTT CSALWGTWTLEAFF